The present T cell receptor (beta chain) was sequenced within a study of Graves' ophthalmopathy and Graves' hyperthyroidism. V dropped 1 base and J dropped 0 bases, with 10 bases sitting between them. The germline gives CDR1 MDHEN, CDR2 SYDVKM. The CDR3 contains 15 residues. As the template, RNA transcripts were used to amplify TCR beta CDR3 regions. HTBI-primed first-round RT-PCR preceded second-round multiplex PCR. One entry per CDR3 protein, called by TCRdb with MiXCR from the multiplex PCR reads. Among 300,000 to 400,000 distinct CDR3 sequences listed, about a sixth were seen once. On this clonotype: Its antigen is not identified.

Whole-study findings and limits: Blood also harbored most expanded thyroid clonotypes above 0.001 frequency. For separating ophthalmopathy from stable hyperthyroidism, a 13-signature model gave 85% to 90% sensitivity and roughly 83% specificity.

The chain combines TRBV28 with TRBJ2-7; maybe TRBD2 (6 bases). The source material was peripheral blood. The clonotype comes from an adult man with Graves' ophthalmopathy. The CDR3 sequence is CASSLFGTHSYEQYF. CDR3 sequence (DNA): TGTGCCAGCAGTTTATTCGGGACTCACTCCTACGAGCAGTACTTC.